The 26 T cell receptor beta chains below were found in one sample sequenced in a study of post-analysis software for immune sequencing data. Study findings and constraints: Patients showed TRBV5-6, TRBV5-1 and TRBV20-1 among five TRBV segments more frequent than in controls.

No antigen has been assigned to these receptors. Unique molecular identifiers were present in the TCR beta cDNA libraries. TCRdb reanalysed the PCR reads using MiXCR and keeps one entry per CDR3 protein. Of 400,000 to 500,000 distinct CDR3 sequences in the sample, about 40% were seen once. The sequenced sample consisted of blood. These receptors were taken from a girl aged 2 to 9 with multiple sclerosis.

This clonotype was observed a few times. The chain is built from TRBV27 and TRBJ2-5; a possible D gene is TRBD1 (6 bases). This CDR3 has 16 amino acids. Germline V CDR1 and CDR2: MNHEY, SMNVEV (reference sequence). The V end was cut by 2 bases, the J end by 4 bases, with 17 bases between. DNA for the CDR3: TGTGCCAGCAGTTTACGAACAGGGTTCGGGTTAGAGACCCAGTACTTC. It translates to CASSLRTGFGLETQYF.

DNA for the CDR3: TGCAGTGCTAGAGAGGTTAGGAGACAGGGTGATACTGAAGCTTTCTTT. Its protein product is CSAREVRRQGDTEAFF. This chain joins TRBV20-1 and TRBJ1-1; 7 nucleotides agree with TRBD1. Germline CDR1 and CDR2: DFQATT and SNEGSKA (reference sequence). V shed 0 bases, J shed 5 bases, and the junction held 12 bases outside the gene matches. CDR3 length: 16 residues.

V usage is TRBV12-5 and J usage is TRBJ1-5, with 9 bases matching TRBD1. This CDR3 has 15 residues. V lost 5 bases, J lost 3 bases, and 5 bases stayed unmatched. The germline V gene encodes CDR1 LGHNT and CDR2 FRNRAP. The CDR3 bases are TGTGCTAGTGGTACGGGACAGGGTATCAATCAGCCCCAGCATTTT. It translates to CASGTGQGINQPQHF.

The sample holds a few counts of this clonotype. This chain links TRBV18 with TRBJ2-5; D gene unclear. The CDR3 contains 14 residues. CDR1 and CDR2 from the germline V gene are KGHSH and LQKENI. Between the trimmed V and J ends, which lost 3 bases and 2 bases, there was a span of 10 bases. In DNA form, the CDR3 reads TGTGCCAGCTCACCTCAACCCACGCAAGAGACCCAGTACTTC. Protein: CASSPQPTQETQYF.

This clonotype was observed a handful of times. The DNA of the CDR3 is TGCAGCGCCGACGAGGGGGAGTGGACTGAAGCTTTCTTT. This sequence encodes CSADEGEWTEAFF. The chain has TRBV29-1 and TRBJ1-1; a possible D gene is TRBD1 (6 bases). Germline assignment: CDR1 SQVTM and CDR2 ANQGSEA. The CDR3 sequence is 13 residues long. Between the trimmed V and J ends, which lost 7 bases and 5 bases, there was a span of 17 bases.

The rearrangement uses TRBV28 and TRBJ2-1; D gene ambiguous. Germline values: CDR1 MDHEN, CDR2 SYDVKM. Trimming cost V 5 bases and J 15 bases, with 14 bases left between them. CDR3 length equals 11 residues. The CDR3 loop reads CASSVIGGAFF. The CDR3 coding sequence is TGTGCCAGCAGTGTCATCGGTGGTGCGTTCTTC. The full variable domain, completed using reference TRBV28 and TRBJ2-1, is DVKVTQSSRYLVKRTGEKVFLECVQDMDHENMFWYRQDPGLGLRLIYFSYDVKMKEKGDIPEGYSVSREKKERFSLILESASTNQTSMYLCASSVIGGAFFGPGTRLTVL.

This clonotype was seen only a few times. This CDR3 is CASSGVGSSYEQYF. CDR3 in DNA: TGTGCCAGCAGTGGGGTCGGAAGCTCCTACGAGCAGTACTTC. The V gene is TRBV2, the J gene TRBJ2-7; no clear D gene. Germline values: CDR1 SNHLY, CDR2 FYNNEI. Trimming stripped 4 bases from V and 0 bases from J, with 10 bases between. This CDR3 is 14 amino acids long.

This clonotype has only a few counts. The V and J genes are TRBV6-5 and TRBJ2-1, with D perhaps TRBD2 (6 bases). The germline V and J ends were trimmed by 5 bases and 7 bases, with 9 bases remaining between them. Germline lookup yields CDR1 MNHEY and CDR2 SVGAGI. The CDR3 is made up of 12 amino acids. The CDR3 protein is CASSGAGNEQFF. CDR3 bases: TGTGCCAGCAGTGGGGCGGGGAATGAGCAGTTCTTC.

Comments on this clonotype: A junction end diverges from the germline sequence, so it may reflect a read error. V usage is TRBV7-9 and J usage is TRBJ1-1, with TRBD1 matching over 11 bases. Germline lookup yields CDR1 SEHNR and CDR2 FQNEAQ (reference sequence). The CDR3 consists of 17 residues. Here the CDR3 reads CAGSSRTGGKVGTEAFF. CDR3 bases: TGTGCCGGCAGCTCTAGGACAGGGGGCAAAGTCGGGACTGAAGCTTTCTTT.

The chain links TRBV9 to TRBJ2-7; no definite D call. Germline CDR1 and CDR2: SGDLS and YYNGEE. This CDR3 region has 15 residues. V dropped 0 bases and J dropped 2 bases, with 12 bases sitting between them. The CDR3 loop is CASSVVPTVAYEQYF. The CDR3 nucleotides are TGTGCCAGCAGCGTAGTTCCTACCGTAGCCTACGAGCAGTACTTC.

The rearrangement joins TRBV24-1 to TRBJ2-1; the D gene is possibly TRBD1 (6 bases). The V gene lost 1 base and the J gene lost 11 bases, with 29 bases spanning the gap. CDR1 is KGHDR, CDR2 SFDVKD, per germline. The CDR3 runs to 19 residues. CDR3 loop: CATSDFRSAGALGEPQQFF. CDR3 sequence (DNA): TGTGCCACCAGTGATTTTCGCTCCGCAGGGGCCCTAGGCGAGCCCCAGCAGTTCTTC.

This chain links TRBV7-6 with TRBJ2-6; 12 bases align to TRBD2. Unmatched junction bases numbered 6, after V lost 6 bases and J lost 0 bases. This CDR3 spans 18 amino acids. Germline V gives CDR1 SGHVS, CDR2 FNYEAQ. Here the CDR3 reads CASRGLAGLSSGANVLTF. CDR3 DNA: TGTGCCAGCAGGGGACTAGCGGGCCTAAGCTCTGGGGCCAACGTCCTGACTTTC.

The gene calls are TRBV6-9 and TRBJ1-5; perhaps TRBD1 as D (6 bases). V gave up 2 bases and J gave up 4 bases, with 12 bases separating them. There are 15 residues in the CDR3. The V gene's germline CDR1 is MNHGY and CDR2 SVAAGI. The CDR3 reads CASSYGYRENQPQHF. In DNA form, the CDR3 reads TGTGCCAGCAGTTATGGGTACAGGGAAAATCAGCCCCAGCATTTT.

V gene TRBV7-3 combines with J gene TRBJ2-5; TRBD1 aligns across 8 bases. Germline trimming cut 10 bases from V and 4 bases from J; bases unmatched to any gene: 14. Per the germline V gene, CDR1 is SGHTA and CDR2 is FQGTGA. The CDR3 is 15 residues long. The CDR3 reads CATKTGAGQAETQYF. The CDR3 DNA reads as TGTGCCACCAAGACGGGGGCGGGACAGGCAGAGACCCAGTACTTC.

This chain connects TRBV5-1 to TRBJ2-1, with a tentative D call TRBD2 (5 bases). CDR3 length equals 17 residues. Germline V gene data show CDR1 as SGHRS and CDR2 as YFSETQ. V was pared by 4 bases and J by 8 bases, with 25 bases between. The CDR3 loop reads CASSPIPGLAPTDEQFF. The CDR3, as DNA: TGCGCCAGCAGCCCCATTCCGGGTCTAGCTCCCACCGATGAGCAGTTCTTC.

This clonotype showed up just a few times. The CDR3 DNA reads as TGTGCCAGCATAGTGTCCGGGACGGGGCGCTTCTACGAGCAGTACTTC. It translates to CASIVSGTGRFYEQYF. The chain couples TRBV28 to TRBJ2-5, with D perhaps assigned TRBD1 or TRBD2 (5 bases each). The end of the DNA aligns better with TRBJ2-7, so the J call may be wrong. Germline CDR1 and CDR2: MDHEN and SYDVKM. The CDR3 totals 16 residues.

The chain couples TRBV4-2 to TRBJ1-2; 8 bases line up with TRBD1. The CDR3 sequence is 14 residues long. Germline V gene lookup returns CDR1 LGHNA and CDR2 YNFKEQ. V lost 3 bases, J lost 4 bases, and 4 bases stayed unmatched. The CDR3 DNA reads TGTGCCAGCAGCCAGGACAGGGAGGGCTATGGCTACACCTTC. Translating it yields CASSQDREGYGYTF.

The V and J genes are TRBV18 and TRBJ2-7; D unresolved. The end of the DNA fits TRBJ2-5 better, so the J call may be wrong. The CDR3 is 14 amino acids. Germline V lookup: CDR1 KGHSH, CDR2 LQKENI. The CDR3 here is CASSPVAVQETQYF. DNA of the CDR3: TGTGCCAGCTCACCAGTCGCGGTCCAAGAGACCCAGTACTTC.

The chain carries TRBV7-8 and TRBJ2-3; TRBD2 might be the D (5 bases). V was shortened by 2 bases and J by 0 bases, with 12 bases between the two germline ends. The CDR3 loop spans 16 amino acids. CDR1 SGHVS and CDR2 FQNEAQ come from the germline V gene. This chain's CDR3 is CASSLYETISTDTQYF. In nucleotides, the CDR3 is TGTGCCAGCAGCTTATACGAGACTATTAGCACAGATACGCAGTATTTT.

This clonotype was recorded a few times. The chain is built from TRBV11-2 and TRBJ2-7, with D tentatively TRBD1 (5 bases). The V end lost 1 base, the J end lost 4 bases, and 11 bases lay between the germline ends. The germline V gene encodes CDR1 SGHAT and CDR2 FQNNGV. This CDR3 is 14 amino acids long. The CDR3 is CASSLVPGRYEQYF. For the CDR3, the DNA is TGTGCCAGCAGCTTAGTACCAGGGCGTTACGAGCAGTACTTC.

This chain joins TRBV4-3 and TRBJ2-7; the D gene is possibly TRBD2 (6 bases). Germline CDR1 LGHNA, CDR2 YSLEER. The CDR3 sequence is 15 residues long. V shed 1 base and J shed 0 bases, with 10 bases lying between them. DNA of the CDR3: TGCGCCAGCAGCCAAGGTTGGGACTTCTCCTACGAGCAGTACTTC. Residues: CASSQGWDFSYEQYF.

The chain employs TRBV12-3 or TRBV12-4 and TRBJ2-6; D is possibly TRBD1 (6 bases). This CDR3 is 15 amino acids long. V was shortened by 5 bases and J by 2 bases, with 10 bases between the two germline ends. CDR3 sequence (DNA): TGTGCCAGCAGTCAGGGGTTGACTGGGGCCAACGTCCTGACTTTC. Amino acids: CASSQGLTGANVLTF.

The chain is built from TRBV20-1 and TRBJ2-3; D is unclear. Germline V lookup: CDR1 DFQATT, CDR2 SNEGSKA (reference sequence). Trimming removed 3 bases from V and 6 bases from J, with 19 bases in between. CDR3 length: 15 amino acids. This chain's CDR3 is CSASMVASSPDTQYF. CDR3 coding DNA: TGCAGTGCTAGCATGGTGGCCTCGTCCCCGGATACGCAGTATTTT.

The rearrangement uses TRBV15 and TRBJ2-5; the D gene is possibly TRBD2 (7 bases). TRBJ2-7 matches the DNA end more closely, so the J call is doubtful. Germline V gives CDR1 LNHNV, CDR2 YYDKDF (reference sequence). The CDR3 has 15 amino acids. The CDR3 loop reads CATSRDQQGRGEQYF. The CDR3 bases are TGTGCCACCAGCAGAGATCAGCAGGGGAGGGGCGAGCAGTACTTC.

This clonotype occurred a few times. The chain is built from TRBV10-3 and TRBJ2-2, with 7 bases lining up with TRBD1. The germline CDR1 and CDR2 sequences are ENHRY and SYGVKD. The CDR3 is made up of 14 amino acids. J lost 3 bases, V lost 3 bases, and 1 base had no gene match. CDR3 nucleotide sequence: TGTGCCATCAGTGACAGGGGGTACACCGGGGAGCTGTTTTTT. Translating gives CAISDRGYTGELFF.

The table lists this clonotype with a count of one. The V and J genes are TRBV2 and TRBJ1-5; TRBD1 aligns across 10 bases. V shed 0 bases, J shed 9 bases, and the junction held 14 bases outside the gene matches. The germline gives CDR1 SNHLY, CDR2 FYNNEI. The CDR3 covers 18 residues. DNA of the CDR3: TGTGCCAGCAGTGAAGCGTCCGATCCTGCGGGACAGGGGCCGCCCCAGCATTTT. Protein: CASSEASDPAGQGPPQHF.